Here is one T cell receptor beta chain with its context. One entry per CDR3 protein, called by TCRdb with MiXCR from the RT-PCR reads. Counted here are 150,000 to 200,000 distinct CDR3 sequences, over 25% occurring once; the ten biggest clones make up approximately 3%. This sample was included in a study of patients and donors after allogeneic stem cell transplantation. CDR1 and CDR2 (germline): LGHNA, YSLEER. This CDR3 comprises 14 residues. Trimming removed 4 bases from V and 1 base from J; junction bases left unmatched: 2. The receptor was derived from a human donor who was either an allogeneic HSCT recipient or a stem cell or donor lymphocyte infusion donor (not recorded which). It is not recorded whose cells these are; they may come from a transplant donor. Sequencing used blood, either unsorted or a sorted T cell fraction (not recorded which). The chain recombines TRBV4-3 with TRBJ1-1; 8 nucleotides match TRBD1. CDR3 sequence reads: CASSRQGRNTEAFF. The CDR3 bases are TGCGCCAGCAGCCGACAGGGGAGGAACACTGAAGCTTTCTTT.